This T cell receptor (beta chain) was retrieved from a study of neoadjuvant anti-PD-1 for oral cavity cancer. Whole-study context: Patients mostly received three to four biweekly nivolumab doses at 3 mg/kg before surgery. Patients without progression got a fourth dose around day 43.

Time point described: after neoadjuvant nivolumab, at surgical resection. Germline-derived CDR1 and CDR2 are MGHRA and YSYEKL. The CDR3 is 16 amino acids. Trimming cost V 8 bases and J 10 bases; bases outside gene matches: 22. Clones were sequenced by immunoSEQ multiplex PCR, and TCRdb holds only the in-frame ones, with some missing. Of 40,000 to 50,000 clones listed, 65% to 80% are singletons. This TCR was sampled from a person aged 35 to 85 with oral cavity squamous cell carcinoma. This chain connects TRBV4-1 to TRBJ1-1; TRBD1 agrees at 7 bases. Sequencing used PBMCs, obtained after nivolumab (anti-PD-1) treatment. CDR3 coding DNA: TGCGCCAGCGGGGGGACAGTGGAGGCTTACACTGAAGGAGCTTTCTTT. Translation gives CASGGTVEAYTEGAFF.